The 12 T cell receptor beta chains listed next were all sequenced from one sample in a study of blood T cell repertoires in COVID-19 (dated by TCRdb to 2019 to 2021). Preparation of the library involved the immunoSEQ multiplex PCR assay. This is the immuneACCESS table as TCRdb keeps it, with only in-frame sequences that have V and J called. A part of the clones is gone; compared with another copy, unresolved V genes explain less than half, and the rest is unexplained. Counted in this sample were roughly 320,000 clones; 89% of them appeared once. The ten largest clones add up to less than 2% of the sample. Sequencing was carried out using peripheral blood. These TCRs come from a woman aged 25 to 39 with COVID-19, enrolled during active disease.

This chain connects TRBV5-4 to TRBJ1-2, with D possibly matching TRBD1 (5 bases). Trimming shortened V by 5 bases and J by 3 bases, and 14 bases separated the two germline ends. This CDR3 contains 14 residues. Germline CDR1 and CDR2: SGHNT and YYREEE (reference sequence). The CDR3 DNA sequence: TGTGCCAGCAGTTCTGGGGGGGGAGACTATGGCTACACCTTC. As protein: CASSSGGGDYGYTF.

The chain recombines TRBV27 with TRBJ2-7; D remains unclear. Germline CDR1 is MNHEY and CDR2 is SMNVEV (reference sequence). Trimming stripped 5 bases from V and 6 bases from J, with 11 bases between. The CDR3 loop spans 12 amino acids. As DNA, the CDR3 is TGTGCCAGCAGTCTAAGGAGAGGCGAGCAGTACTTC. Its protein product is CASSLRRGEQYF.

This chain uses TRBV7-2 with TRBJ1-1; 8 nucleotides line up with TRBD1. V lost 2 bases to trimming and J lost 1 base; unmatched junction nucleotides: 0. Per germline, CDR1 SGHTA and CDR2 FQGNSA. The CDR3 is 14 amino acids. The CDR3 DNA follows: TGTGCCAGCAGCTTAACAGGGGGGAACACTGAAGCTTTCTTT. This translates into CASSLTGGNTEAFF.

V usage is TRBV4-1 and J usage is TRBJ1-2, with a tentative D call TRBD1 (5 bases). CDR1 and CDR2 from the germline V gene are MGHRA and YSYEKL. V lost 5 bases and J lost 6, with 16 bases in between. The length of the CDR3 is 14 residues. The CDR3 is CASSGRVVGHGYTF. CDR3 nucleotides: TGCGCCAGCAGCGGCAGGGTGGTCGGACATGGCTACACCTTC.

This clone was detected a few times. In DNA form, the CDR3 reads TGTGCCAGTAGTATAGGAGGACCGGGACAGAGCTCCTATAATTCACCCCTCCACTTT. Its protein product is CASSIGGPGQSSYNSPLHF. The gene calls are TRBV19 and TRBJ1-6; 7 nucleotides align to TRBD1. This CDR3 contains 19 residues. The germline CDR1 and CDR2 sequences are LNHDA and SQIVND (reference sequence). V gave up 1 base and J gave up 0 bases; unmatched junction bases: 9.

CDR3 in DNA: TGTGCCAGCAGCCAAACCCGGGGGGGACTCCGCACAGATACGCAGTATTTT. The encoded protein is CASSQTRGGLRTDTQYF. This chain uses TRBV14 with TRBJ2-3; 8 bases are a match to TRBD2. V lost 2 bases and J lost 1; bases outside the gene matches: 8. The CDR3 is 17 residues long. Germline V gives CDR1 SGHDN, CDR2 FVKESK. Supplemented by reference TRBV14 and TRBJ2-3, the full variable domain reads EAGVTQFPSHSVIEKGQTVTLRCDPISGHDNLYWYRRVMGKEIKFLLHFVKESKQDESGMPNNRFLAERTGGTYSTLKVQPAELEDSGVYFCASSQTRGGLRTDTQYFGPGTRLTVL.

J is TRBJ2-3 and V is TRBV3-1 (or the pseudogene TRBV3-2); 14 bases fit TRBD2. This CDR3 is built from 20 residues. V trimming: 1 base; J trimming: 2 bases; junction bases outside the gene matches: 11. Looked up from germline, CDR1 is LGHDT and CDR2 is YNNKEL (reference sequence). The CDR3 coding sequence is TGTGCCAGCAGCCAAGCCACCCCGGGACTAGCGGGGGATGCCACAGATACGCAGTATTTT. Translation gives CASSQATPGLAGDATDTQYF.

This chain joins TRBV10-1 and TRBJ1-4; D remains unclear. The CDR3 spans 8 residues. Germline V CDR1 and CDR2: WNHNN, SYGVQD (reference sequence). Trimming took 11 bases from V and 10 from J, leaving 5 bases between them. The CDR3, as DNA: TGCGCCTACTTAAAACTGTTTTTT. Its translation: CAYLKLFF.

The gene calls are TRBV5-1 and TRBJ1-1, with D perhaps TRBD1 (5 bases). V was clipped by 0 bases and J by 2 bases, with 11 bases between them. The CDR3 has 15 residues. Germline V lookup: CDR1 SGHRS, CDR2 YFSETQ. The CDR3 reads CASSLVRGGNTEAFF. The CDR3 DNA is TGCGCCAGCAGCTTGGTGCGGGGGGGTAACACTGAAGCTTTCTTT.

V and J are TRBV19 and TRBJ1-2; 9 bases agree with TRBD1. This CDR3 is 13 amino acids long. After removal of 5 bases from V and 4 bases from J, the junction contained 2 bases not matched to a gene. The V gene's germline CDR1 is LNHDA and CDR2 SQIVND (reference sequence). CDR3 in DNA: TGTGCCAGTAGTCCGACAGGGGGCTATGGCTACACCTTC. Translating it yields CASSPTGGYGYTF. Variable domain in full (rest from reference TRBV19 and TRBJ1-2): DGGITQSPKYLFRKEGQNVTLSCEQNLNHDAMYWYRQDPGQGLRLIYYSQIVNDFQKGDIAEGYSVSREKKESFPLTVTSAQKNPTAFYLCASSPTGGYGYTFGSGTRLTVV.

The chain recombines TRBV6-6 with TRBJ1-5; TRBD1 might be the D (6 bases). The CDR3 is 12 amino acids. CDR1 and CDR2 from the germline V gene are MNHNY and SVGAGI (reference sequence). V was cut by 6 bases and J by 5 bases, with 8 bases left in between. As DNA, the CDR3 is TGTGCCAGCAGAAACAGGGATCAGCCCCAGCATTTT. This translates into CASRNRDQPQHF.

The J gene is TRBJ2-3, the V gene TRBV6-5; D might be TRBD2 (7 bases). Trimming took off 2 bases at V and 5 bases at J, with 14 bases between the two ends. The CDR3 has 15 residues. From germline, CDR1 is MNHEY and CDR2 SVGAGI. The CDR3 coding sequence is TGTGCCAGCAGTTACGGGGGGGCTCTGGAAGATACGCAGTATTTT. Protein product: CASSYGGALEDTQYF.